This T cell receptor (beta chain) derives from a study of T cells in localized non-small cell lung cancer. Generated by immunoSEQ multiplex PCR, the TCRdb table keeps only in-frame clones and is missing some. In the table there are about 1,000 clones, about 26% of which are singletons. Study-level results: Uninvolved adjacent lung, not tumor, had the highest T cell clonality. Only one tumor region was sequenced, so heterogeneity remains possible.

Of note for this clone: Its antigen is unknown.

The material was normal lung tissue next to the tumor, obtained before any cancer treatment. This receptor was identified in a woman aged 40-75 years with stage III lung adenocarcinoma.

CDR3 in amino acids: CASGLVRDGESSPETQYF. In nucleotides, the CDR3 is TGTGCTAGTGGTTTGGTACGGGATGGCGAGAGTAGCCCAGAGACCCAGTACTTC. The chain carries TRBV12-5 and TRBJ2-5; perhaps TRBD2 as D (5 bases). The CDR3 loop spans 18 amino acids. Per germline, CDR1 LGHNT and CDR2 FRNRAP. Trimming removed 0 bases at V and 4 bases at J, with 21 bases between.